These T cell receptor beta chains were read from a single sample in a study of cytotoxic CD8 clonotypes in ibrutinib-treated CLL. Libraries were prepared by immunoSEQ multiplex PCR; TCRdb keeps only in-frame clonotypes and omits some of them. This table has 70,000 to 80,000 clones, 80% appearing once. This sample comprised PBMCs, obtained at disease progression, from a patient treated with ibrutinib. These receptors were collected from a human donor with chronic lymphocytic leukemia. Each CDR3 is given with its conserved first and last residue. The D gene is left open where the match is weak. Where a row states a size, it is once, few, many or the class of an expanded clone; other rows omit it.

-	TRBV7-7	TRBJ2-5	-	CASSPRIEYQETQYF	TGTGCCAGCAGCCCTCGAATCGAGTACCAAGAGACCCAGTACTTC
-	TRBV4-1	TRBJ2-5	-	CASSQVPLIETQYF	TGCGCCAGCAGCCAAGTACCTTTGATCGAGACCCAGTACTTC
-	TRBV7-9	TRBJ2-3	-	CASTNVVGSTDTQYF	TGTGCCAGCACTAACGTGGTCGGTTCTACAGATACGCAGTATTTT
-	TRBV6-5	TRBJ1-5	-	CASSYRGYNQPQHF	TGTGCCAGCAGTTACAGGGGCTACAATCAGCCCCAGCATTTT
-	TRBV27	TRBJ2-1	TRBD2	CASRAGSSSYNEQFF	TGTGCCAGCAGAGCGGGAAGTAGCTCCTACAATGAGCAGTTCTTC
once	TRBV5-1	TRBJ1-6	TRBD1	CASSRGQGNSPLHF	TGCGCCAGCAGCAGAGGACAGGGGAATTCACCCCTCCACTTT
-	TRBV30	TRBJ2-3	-	CARRGLGSDTQYF	TGTGCCCGCCGGGGGTTGGGGTCAGATACGCAGTATTTT
few	TRBV14	TRBJ1-2	-	CASSQEGVDYGYTF	TGTGCCAGCAGCCAAGAGGGGGTGGACTATGGCTACACCTTC
few	TRBV27	TRBJ2-1	-	CASSFLTEQFF	TGTGCCAGCAGCTTTCTCACGGAGCAGTTCTTC
-	TRBV18	TRBJ2-1	TRBD2	CASSPTGRIAGGPRDEQFF	TGTGCCAGCTCACCAACCGGGCGAATAGCGGGAGGGCCCCGCGATGAGCAGTTCTTC
once	TRBV15	TRBJ2-4	TRBD2	CATSRDRLAGVHIQYF	TGTGCCACCAGCAGAGATCGACTAGCGGGAGTTCACATTCAGTACTTC
-	TRBV4-2	TRBJ2-7	TRBD1	CASSQDPDRASYEQYF	TGTGCCAGCAGCCAAGACCCGGACAGGGCCTCCTACGAGCAGTACTTC
-	TRBV27	TRBJ1-4	TRBD1	CASSRHQGVGNEKLFF	TGTGCCAGCAGTAGACATCAGGGGGTAGGGAATGAAAAACTGTTTTTT
once	TRBV27	TRBJ2-3	TRBD2	CASSSEAGGAQYF	TGTGCCAGCAGTTCCGAAGCGGGAGGGGCGCAGTATTTT
few	TRBV18	TRBJ1-3	TRBD1	CASSPGQGGAGNTIYF	TGTGCCAGCTCACCGGGACAGGGGGGCGCTGGAAACACCATATATTTT
-	TRBV10-3	TRBJ1-4	-	CAIRRGANEKLFF	TGTGCCATCAGAAGGGGAGCTAATGAAAAACTGTTTTTT